The T cell receptor beta chain under discussion was sequenced for a study of human T cells and chemical hapten exposure (dated by TCRdb to the early 2020s). About the investigation overall: For sensitization, 2% DPC in acetone was applied to a roughly 2 cm by roughly 2 cm area of upper inner arm skin. The study tracked peripheral blood TCR repertoire changes in vivo during primary and secondary sensitization to the hapten diphenylcyclopropenone (DPC) in alopecia patients. Blood samples were taken from patients before sensitization (week 0) and at 2, 6 and about 24 weeks after DPC sensitization. Alopecia areata with under or over 50% scalp involvement, alopecia totalis and alopecia universalis were represented in the patient cohort, which was mostly female. Patch testing was done on the upper back using Finn chambers containing 0.01% DPC, and results were scored after 6 days according to International Contact Dermatitis Research Group standards. Under 30 alopecia patients gave blood for TCR sequencing at one to four time points (pre-sensitization, 2, 6 and 24 weeks). Libraries were combined into a pool for sequencing, and differences in TCR yield between samples came mainly from small differences in library volumes within the pool. Weekly therapeutic DPC doses were additionally applied to the scalp of patients throughout the roughly 23-week study period.

V loses 11 bases, J loses 0 bases, and the germline ends lie 20 bases apart. Sequences MNHNS (CDR1) and SASEGT (CDR2) are obtained from the germline V gene. The CDR3 sequence holds 15 residues, the cysteine and phenylalanine included. Only the CDR3 part of the read is kept: 45 bases, read in frame from the first base. Paper-wide results and their limitations: Patch test score correlated positively with the number of PT1 expanded TCRs, reaching significance at thresholds 8, 16 and 32 but not at 4. No change with DPC sensitization was found in the number of TCRs above 1 in 1000 frequency, and no evidence of global repertoire structure alterations was found. Significantly more large CDR3 similarity clusters were formed by expanded TCRs than by pre-sensitization or healthy control sets, consistent with antigen-driven responses. Repeated subsampling changed both the strength of the expansion versus patch-test correlation and the threshold at which the correlation became significant. Because all patients had alopecia, a presumed autoimmune disease, the immune response of the patients might differ from that of healthy individuals.

This clonotype has ten or more counts. Its recognized antigen is unknown. No base qualities exist here, and no much larger clone lies one base off it. The method behind the library was RACE. Instrument on record: NextSeq 500. During library preparation, unique molecular identifiers were attached to individual cDNA molecules so that TCRs could be counted in a quantitative, reproducible way. Each blood RNA sample was used to sequence both TCR alpha and TCR beta chains. The authors' analysis ran thus. Samples had a median of about 96,000 TCRs, with a range from roughly 20,000 to 690,600. The Decombinator software suite was used to annotate V, J and CDR3 in the TCR reads. Every sample was subsampled to the same number of TCRs (28,000) for the PS versus PT1 abundance plots. TCRs were defined as expanded if absent before sensitization and observed at least eight times at the 2-week time point. The public reads were reprocessed in TCRdb via fastp at Q25 and MiXCR, keeping in-frame beta chains. Every distinct CDR3 protein forms one entry, paired with its most common genes and DNA. TCRdb, rather than the study authors, made the V and J calls. Present in this sample are some 70,000 distinct CDR3 sequences, about 9.4% of which were seen just once. Around 6.8% of the sample is held by the ten biggest clonotypes.

Explained via the paper, the time point label denotes: patch test 2, 6 weeks after DPC sensitization. Explained via the paper, the treatment or condition label denotes: therapeutic diphenylcyclopropenone sensitization with weekly scalp DPC. At each patch-test visit, blood was drawn before the patch test was applied. To be eligible, patients had to be aged 18 to 70, diagnosed with alopecia and judged suitable for DPC therapy, while pregnant patients were excluded. Unfractionated whole blood was collected in Tempus Blood RNA tubes, and total RNA was extracted from that blood. The origin of this receptor is a woman aged 50 to 60 with alopecia areata. Some clones in this sample may be carry-over from other donors' samples. The sample consisted of whole blood, taken in connection with sensitization to the hapten diphenylcyclopropenone (DPC). The rearrangement combines TRBV6-1 with TRBJ2-7; no confident D gene assignment can be made. This receptor carries the CDR3 CACLQAATGSYEQYF. The bases are TGTGCCTGTCTCCAGGCAGCGACGGGCTCCTACGAGCAGTACTTC.